The rows below give T cell receptor beta chains drawn from one sample of a study of shared clonotypes between healthy human individuals. TCRdb's table, derived via immunoSEQ multiplex PCR, lists solely in-frame clones and lacks some. The sample lists more than 2 million clones; around 96% were seen once. Source material: naive CD8+ T cells sorted from blood. The receptors originated from a man younger than 35 in good health. The CDR3 runs from the conserved cysteine through the conserved F or W. Each record gives: clone size, V gene, D gene, J gene, CDR3 protein, CDR3 DNA. D genes are given only for firm matches. Rows give clone size only sometimes, using once, few, many, or a class for an expanded clone.

clone_size: -; v_call: TRBV19; d_call: -; j_call: TRBJ1-1; cdr3_aa: CASKDGYTEAFF; cdr3_nt: TGTGCCAGTAAGGACGGTTACACTGAAGCTTTCTTT
clone_size: once; v_call: TRBV7-9; d_call: -; j_call: TRBJ2-2; cdr3_aa: CASSSGAGSFGELFF; cdr3_nt: TGTGCCAGCAGCTCGGGGGCGGGGAGCTTCGGGGAGCTGTTTTTT
clone_size: -; v_call: TRBV29-1; d_call: TRBD1; j_call: TRBJ1-1; cdr3_aa: CSVVRGTGFPEIF; cdr3_nt: TGCAGCGTTGTCAGGGGGACAGGGTTCCCAGAAATCTTT
clone_size: -; v_call: TRBV6-1; d_call: -; j_call: TRBJ2-2; cdr3_aa: CASSGFDGELFF; cdr3_nt: TGTGCCAGCAGTGGGTTTGACGGGGAGCTGTTTTTT
clone_size: -; v_call: TRBV29-1; d_call: -; j_call: TRBJ1-1; cdr3_aa: CSVLQGSGTTEAFF; cdr3_nt: TGCAGCGTTTTACAGGGTTCGGGGACTACCGAAGCTTTCTTT
clone_size: -; v_call: TRBV6-5; d_call: TRBD1; j_call: TRBJ2-7; cdr3_aa: CASRSLTGGIYEQYF; cdr3_nt: TGTGCCAGCAGATCCCTGACAGGGGGTATCTACGAGCAGTACTTC
clone_size: -; v_call: TRBV27; d_call: TRBD1; j_call: TRBJ1-5; cdr3_aa: CASSMGQLSQPQHF; cdr3_nt: TGTGCCAGCAGTATGGGACAGCTGAGTCAGCCCCAGCATTTT
clone_size: -; v_call: TRBV6-5; d_call: TRBD2; j_call: TRBJ2-5; cdr3_aa: CASTWTSGAQETQYF; cdr3_nt: TGTGCCAGCACCTGGACTAGCGGGGCACAAGAGACCCAGTACTTC
clone_size: -; v_call: TRBV5-8; d_call: -; j_call: TRBJ1-5; cdr3_aa: CASSLVWGAGNQPQHF; cdr3_nt: TGTGCCAGCAGCTTGGTTTGGGGGGCCGGCAATCAGCCCCAGCATTTT
clone_size: -; v_call: TRBV5-1; d_call: TRBD2; j_call: TRBJ2-3; cdr3_aa: CASSLGSGGAEDTQYF; cdr3_nt: TGCGCCAGCAGCTTGGGGAGCGGGGGGGCGGAAGATACGCAGTATTTT
clone_size: few; v_call: TRBV15; d_call: -; j_call: TRBJ1-2; cdr3_aa: CATSRDNQGQGYGYTF; cdr3_nt: TGTGCCACCAGCAGAGATAATCAAGGGCAGGGGTATGGCTACACCTTC
clone_size: once; v_call: TRBV7-9; d_call: -; j_call: TRBJ2-2; cdr3_aa: CASSLGAAGELFF; cdr3_nt: TGTGCCAGCAGCTTAGGTGCAGCCGGGGAGCTGTTTTTT
clone_size: -; v_call: TRBV19; d_call: -; j_call: TRBJ2-7; cdr3_aa: CASSMGFSYEQYF; cdr3_nt: TGTGCCAGTAGTATGGGGTTCTCCTACGAGCAGTACTTC
clone_size: -; v_call: TRBV30; d_call: -; j_call: TRBJ1-5; cdr3_aa: CAWSVWDGSNQPQHF; cdr3_nt: TGTGCCTGGAGTGTCTGGGATGGGAGCAATCAGCCCCAGCATTTT
clone_size: -; v_call: TRBV6-5; d_call: -; j_call: TRBJ2-1; cdr3_aa: CASSYSLGQDNEQFF; cdr3_nt: TGTGCCAGCAGTTACTCGTTAGGCCAGGACAATGAGCAGTTCTTC
clone_size: -; v_call: TRBV4-1; d_call: -; j_call: TRBJ1-2; cdr3_aa: CASSQGRDYGYTF; cdr3_nt: TGCGCCAGCAGCCAGGGACGGGACTATGGCTACACCTTC
clone_size: once; v_call: TRBV28; d_call: -; j_call: TRBJ2-2; cdr3_aa: CASSPLGSNTGELFF; cdr3_nt: TGTGCCAGCAGTCCCCTCGGGAGTAACACCGGGGAGCTGTTTTTT
clone_size: -; v_call: TRBV6-5; d_call: TRBD1; j_call: TRBJ2-7; cdr3_aa: CASSYTGTANYEQYF; cdr3_nt: TGTGCCAGCAGTTATACCGGGACAGCAAACTACGAGCAGTACTTC
clone_size: -; v_call: TRBV23-1; d_call: -; j_call: TRBJ2-6; cdr3_aa: CASGPPRAVYSSGANVLTF; cdr3_nt: TGCGCCAGCGGACCCCCGAGGGCGGTTTACAGCTCTGGGGCCAACGTCCTGACTTTC
clone_size: -; v_call: TRBV9; d_call: -; j_call: TRBJ1-6; cdr3_aa: CASSGEVSYNSPLHF; cdr3_nt: TGTGCCAGCAGCGGCGAGGTCTCCTATAATTCACCCCTCCACTTT